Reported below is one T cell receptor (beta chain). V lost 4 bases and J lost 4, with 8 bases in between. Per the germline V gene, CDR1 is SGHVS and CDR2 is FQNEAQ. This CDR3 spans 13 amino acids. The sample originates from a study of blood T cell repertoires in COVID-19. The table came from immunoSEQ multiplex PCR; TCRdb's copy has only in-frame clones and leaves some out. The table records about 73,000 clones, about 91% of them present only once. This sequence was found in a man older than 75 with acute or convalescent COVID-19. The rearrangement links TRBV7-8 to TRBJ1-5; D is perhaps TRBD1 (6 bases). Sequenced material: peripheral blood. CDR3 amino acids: CASSSGVNQPQHF. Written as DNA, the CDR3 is TGTGCCAGCAGCTCAGGGGTGAATCAGCCCCAGCATTTT.